A single sample gave rise to the 21 T cell receptor beta chains below, sequenced in a study of patients and donors after allogeneic stem cell transplantation. Using its own MiXCR run on the RT-PCR reads, TCRdb lists one record per CDR3 protein. The sample has fewer than 75,000 distinct CDR3 sequences, more than 10% seen once; the top ten hold around 30%. Material: blood, either unsorted or a sorted T cell fraction (not recorded which). The source of these receptors is a human donor who was either an allogeneic HSCT recipient or a stem cell or donor lymphocyte infusion donor (not recorded which). It is not recorded whose cells these are; they may come from a transplant donor.

The chain links TRBV5-1 to TRBJ2-1, with D uncertain. V lost 3 bases and J lost 2, with 21 bases in between. The V gene's germline CDR1 is SGHRS and CDR2 YFSETQ. This CDR3 has 18 amino acids. The CDR3 sequence is CASSSKIQQETPYNEQFF. The CDR3 DNA reads TGCGCCAGCAGCTCTAAGATCCAGCAGGAGACCCCCTACAATGAGCAGTTCTTC.

There are many counts of this clonotype. The chain carries TRBV9 and TRBJ2-1, with a possible D match to TRBD2 (5 bases). Germline V gene data show CDR1 as SGDLS and CDR2 as YYNGEE. CDR3 size: 13 residues. V lost 3 bases and J 8 bases, leaving 12 bases between the germline ends. In DNA, the CDR3 is TGTGCCAGCAGCGCCTTAATCGGGGATGAGCAGTTCTTC. It specifies CASSALIGDEQFF.

The chain is built from TRBV10-3 and TRBJ2-2; perhaps TRBD2 as D (5 bases). Germline V lookup: CDR1 ENHRY, CDR2 SYGVKD. V was pared by 8 bases and J by 2 bases, with 12 bases between. The CDR3 runs to 14 residues. The CDR3 nucleotides are TGTGCCATCGGAGGTAACCCCAACACCGGGGAGCTGTTTTTT. This sequence encodes CAIGGNPNTGELFF.

J is TRBJ2-7 and V is TRBV7-9, with 10 bases fitting TRBD2. The CDR3 is 15 amino acids. Germline-derived CDR1 and CDR2 are SEHNR and FQNEAQ (reference sequence). After removal of 5 bases from V and 2 bases from J, the junction contained 6 bases not matched to a gene. CDR3 DNA: TGTGCCAGCAGCAGTAGCGGGAGGCTCCCCTACGAGCAGTACTTC. Translating gives CASSSSGRLPYEQYF.

This clonotype came up many times. The genes are TRBV7-9 and TRBJ1-4; unclear D gene. Germline V CDR1 and CDR2: SEHNR, FQNEAQ (reference sequence). Trimming removed 5 bases from V and 0 bases from J, with 10 bases in between. The CDR3 has 15 residues. The CDR3 DNA reads as TGTGCCAGCAGCCCCGACACCTCAACTAATGAAAAACTGTTTTTT. This encodes CASSPDTSTNEKLFF. The whole variable domain, filled in from reference TRBV7-9 and TRBJ1-4, reads DTGVSQNPRHKITKRGQNVTFRCDPISEHNRLYWYRQTLGQGPEFLTYFQNEAQLEKSRLLSDRFSAERPKGSFSTLEIQRTEQGDSAMYLCASSPDTSTNEKLFFGSGTQLSVL.

This clonotype was counted ten times or more. V gene TRBV5-1 combines with J gene TRBJ2-7; 8 positions match TRBD2. There are 16 residues in the CDR3. V trimming: 3 bases; J trimming: 2 bases; junction bases outside the gene matches: 10. Germline values: CDR1 SGHRS, CDR2 YFSETQ. CDR3 amino acids: CASSSLGSRGAYEQYF. The CDR3 DNA sequence: TGCGCCAGCAGCTCGCTAGGATCGCGGGGGGCCTACGAGCAGTACTTC.

V usage is TRBV5-1 and J usage is TRBJ2-1; 13 positions match TRBD2. With V trimmed by 1 base and J by 4 bases, 2 bases remained unmatched. The germline gives CDR1 SGHRS, CDR2 YFSETQ. The CDR3 spans 16 residues. The CDR3 protein is CASSLSGLAGYNEQFF. CDR3 bases: TGCGCCAGCAGCTTGTCGGGACTAGCGGGATACAATGAGCAGTTCTTC.

This clonotype has at least ten counts. The V and J genes are TRBV20-1 and TRBJ1-5, with D possibly being TRBD1 (6 bases). The CDR3 has 15 amino acids. The ends were cut back, 3 bases at V and 3 bases at J, with 15 bases in the middle. CDR1 is DFQATT and CDR2 is SNEGSKA in the germline V gene (reference sequence). In DNA form, the CDR3 reads TGCAGTGCTAGGGCCGGGACACAAAACAATCAGCCCCAGCATTTT. The encoded protein is CSARAGTQNNQPQHF.

The V call is TRBV12-3 or TRBV12-4, the J call TRBJ1-1; TRBD1 matches at 8 bases. J gave up 6 bases and V 3 bases, and 18 bases lay outside the gene matches. The CDR3 extends over 18 amino acids. CDR3 coding DNA: TGTGCCAGCAGTTTCAGATGGACAGGGCTGAGAGTTGAAGCTGAAGCTTTCTTT. Protein: CASSFRWTGLRVEAEAFF.

This chain connects TRBV7-6 to TRBJ2-3; 11 bases align to TRBD2. The ends lost 4 bases at V and 5 bases at J; junction bases unmatched: 8. CDR3 length: 16 amino acids. Germline CDR1 is SGHVS and CDR2 is FNYEAQ. The chain's CDR3 is CASSSNLGLAGDTQYF. The CDR3 coding sequence is TGTGCCAGCAGCTCAAACCTCGGACTAGCGGGAGATACGCAGTATTTT.

This clonotype appeared a few times. This sequence joins TRBV7-8 and TRBJ2-2; D is unclear. Trimming stripped 5 bases from V and 7 bases from J, with 11 bases between. Germline CDR1 is SGHVS and CDR2 is FQNEAQ. The CDR3 runs to 13 residues. CDR3 sequence: CASSNTFSGELFF. The DNA of the CDR3 is TGTGCCAGCAGCAATACATTTAGCGGGGAGCTGTTTTTT.

This clonotype was seen ten or more times. This chain joins TRBV7-6 and TRBJ1-2, with 10 bases aligning to TRBD1. The CDR3 is 16 residues long. V was pared by 5 bases and J by 3 bases, with 9 bases of the junction left unmatched. Germline V gene data show CDR1 as SGHVS and CDR2 as FNYEAQ. CDR3 loop: CASSTRQGAGDYGYTF. The CDR3 coding sequence is TGTGCCAGCAGCACGAGACAGGGGGCGGGTGACTATGGCTACACCTTC.

This clonotype occurred many times. The CDR3 here is CASSSRGRPPNYGYTF. As DNA, the CDR3 is TGTGCCAGCAGCTCCCGCGGCAGGCCCCCTAACTATGGCTACACCTTC. The chain uses TRBV3-1 and TRBJ1-2; D is uncertain. The CDR3 contains 16 residues. V was trimmed by 5 bases and J by 0 bases, leaving 16 bases between them. Germline CDR1 and CDR2: LGHDT and YNNKEL (reference sequence).

The J gene is TRBJ2-1, the V gene TRBV19, with D perhaps matching TRBD2 (5 bases). Trimming removed 4 bases at V and 6 bases at J, with 25 bases between. CDR1 is LNHDA, CDR2 SQIVND, per germline (reference sequence). The CDR3 contains 18 residues. CDR3 residues: CASSTSAPPGSRTNEQFF. Written as DNA, the CDR3 is TGTGCCAGTAGTACTTCCGCCCCCCCGGGATCCAGGACCAATGAGCAGTTCTTC.

This clonotype was counted many times. This chain joins TRBV5-1 and TRBJ2-3, with a weak D call TRBD2 (7 bases). The germline CDR1 and CDR2 sequences are SGHRS and YFSETQ. V was trimmed by 2 bases and J by 1 base, leaving 17 bases between them. The CDR3 has 17 residues. The CDR3 protein is CASSFASGGGGTDTQYF. Written as DNA, the CDR3 is TGCGCCAGCAGCTTCGCTAGCGGAGGGGGGGGCACAGATACGCAGTATTTT.

This clonotype was observed a few times. The CDR3 loop reads CSVEDEWTSGSETQYF. The CDR3 nucleotides read TGCAGCGTTGAAGATGAATGGACTAGCGGGAGTGAGACCCAGTACTTC. The rearrangement uses TRBV29-1 and TRBJ2-5; TRBD2 aligns across 13 bases. The CDR3 has 16 residues. J lost 5 bases, V lost 0 bases, and 6 bases had no gene match. Germline V gene lookup returns CDR1 SQVTM and CDR2 ANQGSEA.

This clonotype was counted only a few times. This chain joins TRBV13 and TRBJ1-4, with a tentative D call TRBD1 (5 bases). Germline CDR1 and CDR2: PRHDT and FYEKMQ (reference sequence). Trimming took off 4 bases at V and 0 bases at J, with 18 bases between the two ends. The length of the CDR3 is 18 residues. The CDR3 is CASSSRRVTGATNEKLFF. For the CDR3, the DNA is TGTGCCAGCAGCTCTCGACGGGTGACGGGGGCAACTAATGAAAAACTGTTTTTT.

V and J are TRBV7-9 and TRBJ2-1; D is perhaps TRBD1 or TRBD2 (7 bases each). Germline-derived CDR1 and CDR2 are SEHNR and FQNEAQ (reference sequence). The V end was cut by 10 bases, the J end by 4 bases, with 17 bases between. This CDR3 has 14 amino acids. In DNA form, the CDR3 reads TGTGCCACCAGGGGGGGCCAGGAGTACAATGAGCAGTTCTTC. It yields the protein CATRGGQEYNEQFF.

This clonotype came up a few times. One end of the junction fails to match germline, which may point to a read error. The V and J genes are TRBV27 and TRBJ2-1; tentative D call: TRBD2 (6 bases). Looked up from germline, CDR1 is MNHEY and CDR2 is SMNVEV (reference sequence). The CDR3 is 16 residues long. The CDR3 region has the DNA TGTGCCAGCAGTCTATCGGGGGATTTACGCTACAATGAGCAGTTCTTC. It codes for CASSLSGDLRYNEQFF.

This clonotype has at least ten counts. The chain has TRBV29-1 and TRBJ1-1; D is unresolved. The CDR3 contains 15 residues. The ends were cut back, 4 bases at V and 5 bases at J, with 20 bases in the middle. Germline V gene data show CDR1 as SQVTM and CDR2 as ANQGSEA. The CDR3 region has the DNA TGCAGCGTTGTACCCACCACCCTACTATATACTGAAGCTTTCTTT. Translated: CSVVPTTLLYTEAFF.

The chain carries TRBV29-1 and TRBJ2-7; D is perhaps TRBD2 (6 bases). The CDR3 has 12 amino acids. Germline-derived CDR1 and CDR2 are SQVTM and ANQGSEA. The V end lost 7 bases, the J end lost 2 bases, and 12 bases lay between the germline ends. For the CDR3, the DNA is TGCAGCGGGCGGGACGGACCCTACGAGCAGTACTTC. Encoded protein: CSGRDGPYEQYF.